A selection of T cell receptor beta chains follows, all from one sample in a study of post-analysis software for immune sequencing data. TCRdb reprocessed the PCR reads via MiXCR and lists one record per CDR3 protein. Of a few hundred thousand distinct CDR3 sequences in the sample, about a third were seen once. The sequencing input was blood. Source of these receptors: a girl under 18 with multiple sclerosis. CDR3s include the opening cysteine and the closing phenylalanine or tryptophan. D genes are given only for firm matches. Size is stated for part of the rows, as once, few or many counts, or as a class when the clone is expanded.

v_call: TRBV20-1
d_call: -
clone_size: -
cdr3_aa: CSARSVTKDWTEAFF

v_call: TRBV5-8
d_call: -
clone_size: many
cdr3_aa: CATSRERLNYGYTF

v_call: TRBV12-3/TRBV12-4
d_call: -
clone_size: few
cdr3_aa: CASTTRTDQPQHF

v_call: TRBV20-1
d_call: TRBD1
clone_size: -
cdr3_aa: CSAGPTGEMGEQYF

v_call: TRBV3-1
d_call: TRBD2
clone_size: -
cdr3_aa: CASSVTSGGYNEQFF

v_call: TRBV12-3/TRBV12-4
d_call: -
clone_size: -
cdr3_aa: CASRGVLQNTEAFF

v_call: TRBV25-1
d_call: -
clone_size: few
cdr3_aa: CASSELTDYGYTF

v_call: TRBV12-3/TRBV12-4
d_call: TRBD1
clone_size: -
cdr3_aa: CAGSFTTGSDEQYF

v_call: TRBV12-3/TRBV12-4
d_call: -
clone_size: few
cdr3_aa: CASSLLRGGYTF

v_call: TRBV7-2
d_call: -
clone_size: -
cdr3_aa: CASSSEVGRGYTF

v_call: TRBV6-6
d_call: -
clone_size: -
cdr3_aa: CASSYFRAGDNYGYTF

v_call: TRBV20-1
d_call: TRBD2
clone_size: few
cdr3_aa: CSARDSGGADEQFF

v_call: TRBV6-5
d_call: -
clone_size: few
cdr3_aa: CASSYFQRGGYGYTF

v_call: TRBV20-1
d_call: TRBD1
clone_size: -
cdr3_aa: CSAGGGQGHHNEQFF

v_call: TRBV5-4
d_call: -
clone_size: -
cdr3_aa: CASSATGSTDTQYF

v_call: TRBV7-2
d_call: TRBD1
clone_size: -
cdr3_aa: CASSQTGEDTQYF

v_call: TRBV3-1
d_call: TRBD2
clone_size: -
cdr3_aa: CASSEEGLAGEQYF

v_call: TRBV11-2
d_call: TRBD1
clone_size: -
cdr3_aa: CASSSGTGPEAFF

v_call: TRBV7-2
d_call: TRBD2
clone_size: -
cdr3_aa: CASSPGWGSGVYEQYF

v_call: TRBV27
d_call: TRBD1
clone_size: few
cdr3_aa: CASCSFGTGGTEAFF